The 16 T cell receptor beta chains reported below all come from one sample, sequenced in a study of beta chain features in type 1 diabetes. All of the isolated RNA was reverse transcribed, so expressed TCRB transcripts were sequenced. Sequencing used immunoSEQ multiplex PCR; TCRdb keeps in-frame clones, though not all of them. The sample has nearly 350,000 clones, under 8.5% seen once. Sequencing was done on a sample of central memory CD4+ T cells from blood. The receptor set was obtained from a woman aged 18-29 years in good health.

This clone was recorded a few times. The V gene is TRBV28, the J gene TRBJ2-6, with 7 bases lining up with TRBD1. The CDR3 totals 13 residues. V trimming: 3 bases; J trimming: 14 bases; junction bases outside the gene matches: 7. In germline, CDR1 is MDHEN, CDR2 SYDVKM. DNA of the CDR3: TGTGCCAGCAGTTTGGCCGGGGACAGCTTCCTGACTTTC. Amino acid sequence: CASSLAGDSFLTF.

The V call is TRBV6-5, the J call TRBJ2-3; TRBD2 might be the D (5 bases). The CDR3 has 15 amino acids. The V end was cut by 4 bases, the J end by 0 bases, with 11 bases between. Germline values: CDR1 MNHEY, CDR2 SVGAGI. The CDR3 spells CASSWLAASTDTQYF. The CDR3 DNA follows: TGTGCCAGCAGTTGGCTAGCAGCTAGCACAGATACGCAGTATTTT.

This chain's CDR3 is CASSRGQGQETQYF. The CDR3 bases are TGTGCCAGCTCCAGGGGCCAGGGACAGGAGACCCAGTACTTC. The chain recombines TRBV18 with TRBJ2-5; 7 bases fit TRBD1. This CDR3 has 14 residues. The V gene's germline CDR1 is KGHSH and CDR2 LQKENI. V shed 6 bases, J shed 5 bases, and the junction held 9 bases outside the gene matches.

This clone has more than one count but fewer than ten. This CDR3 is CASSDTNPLYGYTF. The CDR3 DNA sequence: TGCGCCAGCAGTGATACTAACCCTCTTTATGGCTACACCTTC. The V gene is TRBV10-2, the J gene TRBJ1-2; D remains ambiguous. This CDR3 has 14 residues. V was clipped by 3 bases and J by 5 bases, with 13 bases between them. Looked up from germline, CDR1 is WSHSY and CDR2 is SAAADI.

Only a few counts were recorded for this clone. The chain couples TRBV4-3 to TRBJ2-5; the match to TRBD2 covers 7 bases. CDR1 is LGHNA, CDR2 YSLEER, per germline. The CDR3 is made up of 17 amino acids. The V gene end was trimmed by 0 bases and the J gene end by 4 bases; junction bases not matched to a gene: 11. CDR3 bases: TGCGCCAGCAGCCAAGAGTTCAGTGGACTAGGTGGAGAGACCCAGTACTTC. Translating gives CASSQEFSGLGGETQYF.

The genes are TRBV7-2 and TRBJ2-3; maybe TRBD1 (6 bases). CDR3 length: 13 amino acids. Trimming stripped 3 bases from V and 4 bases from J, with 8 bases between. The germline CDR1 and CDR2 sequences are SGHTA and FQGNSA. The CDR3 protein is CASSFRQADTQYF. In DNA form, the CDR3 reads TGTGCCAGCAGCTTTAGACAGGCAGATACGCAGTATTTT.

The chain links TRBV5-1 to TRBJ2-2, with D uncertain. The germline gives CDR1 SGHRS, CDR2 YFSETQ. V was trimmed by 8 bases and J by 4 bases, leaving 18 bases between them. The CDR3 loop spans 15 amino acids. CDR3 nucleotide sequence: TGCGCCAGTAGAGAGACCTACAGTTCCACCGGGGAGCTGTTTTTT. It encodes CASRETYSSTGELFF. The whole variable domain, filled in from reference TRBV5-1 and TRBJ2-2, reads KAGVTQTPRYLIKTRGQQVTLSCSPISGHRSVSWYQQTPGQGLQFLFEYFSETQRNKGNFPGRFSGRQFSNSRSEMNVSTLELGDSALYLCASRETYSSTGELFFGEGSRLTVL.

The chain links TRBV7-9 to TRBJ2-4; 8 bases match TRBD2. Germline V gene data show CDR1 as SEHNR and CDR2 as FQNEAQ (reference sequence). Trimming removed 5 bases from V and 0 bases from J; junction bases left unmatched: 9. The CDR3 runs to 17 residues. CDR3 nucleotides: TGTGCCAGCAGCCGTACCCGGCTAGCGGGAGCCAAAAACATTCAGTACTTC. Residues: CASSRTRLAGAKNIQYF.

This clone was counted between two and nine times. Here the CDR3 DNA reads TGTGCCAGTAGTATAGATCCCGGAGGCTTTGGGGAGCAGTTCTTC. It is translated as CASSIDPGGFGEQFF. The chain uses TRBV19 and TRBJ2-1; a possible D gene is TRBD2 (5 bases). The germline CDR1 and CDR2 sequences are LNHDA and SQIVND (reference sequence). The CDR3 runs to 15 residues. V lost 0 bases and J lost 10, with 16 bases in between. The complete variable domain, with remaining parts taken from reference TRBV19 and TRBJ2-1, reads DGGITQSPKYLFRKEGQNVTLSCEQNLNHDAMYWYRQDPGQGLRLIYYSQIVNDFQKGDIAEGYSVSREKKESFPLTVTSAQKNPTAFYLCASSIDPGGFGEQFFGPGTRLTVL.

This clone was seen only a few times. The J gene is TRBJ1-1, the V gene TRBV28, with TRBD1 as a possible D gene (5 bases). The CDR3 loop spans 13 amino acids. In germline, CDR1 is MDHEN, CDR2 SYDVKM. V was shortened by 6 bases and J by 7 bases, with 15 bases between the two germline ends. The CDR3 DNA reads as TGTGCCAGCAGCCTACCGGGGCATATTGAAGCTTTCTTT. It translates to CASSLPGHIEAFF.

V gene TRBV4-3 combines with J gene TRBJ2-5; 8 nucleotides match TRBD2. The V segment lost 4 bases and the J segment 7 bases; nucleotides outside the gene matches: 14. The CDR3 has 16 amino acids. Germline V CDR1 and CDR2: LGHNA, YSLEER. In nucleotides, the CDR3 is TGCGCCAGCAGCCGGTCAAGCGGGAGTACGATTGGGACCCAGTACTTC. It is translated as CASSRSSGSTIGTQYF.

This clone turned up a few times. V and J are TRBV15 and TRBJ2-7; 7 bases match TRBD2. V lost 0 bases and J lost 8; bases outside the gene matches: 13. Per the germline V gene, CDR1 is LNHNV and CDR2 is YYDKDF (reference sequence). This CDR3 has 16 residues. The CDR3 nucleotides are TGTGCCACCAGCAGAGACCTCGGGGGGTCTCTGGGGAAGCAGTACTTC. Translating gives CATSRDLGGSLGKQYF.

As to this clone: The sample has other DNA sequences that encode this CDR3 too. The chain links TRBV7-8 to TRBJ1-5; perhaps TRBD1 as D (5 bases). In germline, CDR1 is SGHVS, CDR2 FQNEAQ. V was trimmed by 5 bases and J by 2 bases, leaving 7 bases between them. The CDR3 is 13 amino acids. The CDR3 spells CASSTQGNQPQHF. The CDR3 nucleotides are TGTGCCAGCAGCACACAGGGCAATCAGCCCCAGCATTTT.

This clone was seen only a few times. V is TRBV7-2 and J is TRBJ2-2; no clear D gene. V dropped 3 bases and J dropped 6 bases, with 11 bases sitting between them. This CDR3 region has 14 residues. Germline V gene sequence: CDR1 SGHTA, CDR2 FQGNSA. The CDR3 loop is CASSFGMSAGELFF. As DNA, the CDR3 is TGTGCCAGCAGCTTTGGCATGAGTGCCGGGGAGCTGTTTTTT.

This clone was seen many times. V usage is TRBV9 and J usage is TRBJ2-1; tentatively, D is TRBD1 (5 bases). Germline-derived CDR1 and CDR2 are SGDLS and YYNGEE. The CDR3 spans 14 residues. V was pared by 0 bases and J by 9 bases, with 13 bases between. The CDR3 DNA follows: TGTGCCAGCAGCGTAGGGGCGGAAAGGGGTGAGCAGTTCTTC. Encoded protein: CASSVGAERGEQFF.

This clone was seen only a few times. The rearrangement joins TRBV2 to TRBJ2-1; weak D call: TRBD2 (5 bases). Trimming took 7 bases from V and 4 from J, leaving 11 bases between them. This CDR3 region has 13 residues. CDR1 is SNHLY, CDR2 FYNNEI, per germline. DNA for the CDR3: TGTGCCAGCACGAGGGTCCCATACAATGAGCAGTTCTTC. Translating gives CASTRVPYNEQFF.